The rows below give T cell receptor beta chains drawn from one sample of a study of naive and memory T cell subsets. TCRdb independently ran MiXCR on the UMI-ligation and nested PCR reads; one entry per CDR3 protein. The profile shows about 120,000 distinct CDR3 sequences, around 35% of them singletons. Sequenced: central memory CD4+ T cells from blood. The receptors shown here come from a human donor in good health. Each CDR3 is given with its conserved first and last residue. Fields, in order: D gene, clone size, J gene, V gene, CDR3 protein, CDR3 DNA. The D gene is left open where the match is weak. Where a row states a size, it is once, few, many or the class of an expanded clone; other rows omit it.

NA NA TRBJ2-2 TRBV6-5 CASSFGQIPNTGELFF TGTGCCAGCAGTTTCGGACAGATCCCGAACACCGGGGAGCTGTTTTTT
NA NA TRBJ2-7 TRBV12-3/TRBV12-4 CASSPGGYIYEQYF TGTGCCAGCAGTCCCGGGGGCTACATCTACGAGCAGTACTTC
NA NA TRBJ2-1 TRBV7-2 CASSLVGGSEQFF TGTGCCAGCAGCTTAGTTGGGGGGAGTGAGCAGTTCTTC
NA NA TRBJ1-6 TRBV13 CASSFENSPLHF TGTGCCAGCAGCTTCGAAAATTCACCCCTCCACTTT
NA few TRBJ2-5 TRBV20-1 CSVYGTQETQYF TGCAGTGTCTATGGAACACAAGAGACCCAGTACTTC
NA once TRBJ2-5 TRBV29-1 CSVSRGETQYF TGCAGCGTTTCGAGGGGAGAGACCCAGTACTTC
TRBD2 many TRBJ2-3 TRBV5-1 CASSLAGGRADTQYF TGCGCCAGCAGCTTGGCCGGCGGGAGGGCAGATACGCAGTATTTT
NA many TRBJ2-7 TRBV20-1 CSARDSSPSGASSYEQYF TGCAGTGCTAGAGATTCCTCCCCCTCAGGGGCTAGCTCCTACGAGCAGTACTTC
NA once TRBJ1-4 TRBV14 CASRPTGLDGKLFF TGTGCCAGCAGGCCGACAGGCCTGGACGGGAAACTGTTTTTT
NA few TRBJ2-7 TRBV30 CAWMGHYEQYF TGTGCCTGGATGGGCCACTACGAGCAGTACTTC
NA NA TRBJ1-1 TRBV7-6 CASSLAALGSSSSATEAFF TGTGCCAGCAGCTTAGCCGCCCTTGGCAGCTCCTCTTCGGCCACTGAAGCTTTCTTT
NA NA TRBJ2-1 TRBV12-3/TRBV12-4 CASSKTGIYNEQFF TGTGCCAGCAGTAAGACAGGTATCTACAATGAGCAGTTCTTC
NA few TRBJ2-5 TRBV19 CASSMLETQYF TGTGCCAGTAGTATGTTGGAGACCCAGTACTTC
NA NA TRBJ2-6 TRBV7-2 CASSLELRSGANVLTF TGTGCCAGCAGCTTAGAGCTCCGCTCTGGGGCCAACGTCCTGACTTTC
NA NA TRBJ2-5 TRBV6-2/TRBV6-3 CASSYPTVGRTQYF TGTGCCAGCAGTTACCCGACGGTGGGGAGGACCCAGTACTTC
NA NA TRBJ1-1 TRBV29-1 CSVGRGDTEAFF TGCAGCGTTGGAAGAGGGGACACTGAAGCTTTCTTT
NA once TRBJ1-6 TRBV27 CASSYGNSPLHF TGTGCCAGCAGTTACGGGAATTCACCCCTCCACTTT
TRBD2 few TRBJ2-5 TRBV4-1 CASSQMLASGIQETQYF TGCGCCAGCAGCCAAATGTTGGCTAGCGGGATCCAAGAGACCCAGTACTTC
NA many TRBJ2-1 TRBV18 CASSPTDRYYNEQFF TGTGCCAGCTCACCTACAGACAGGTACTACAATGAGCAGTTCTTC
TRBD2 NA TRBJ2-1 TRBV5-1 CASTLGGLVSYNEQFF TGCGCCAGCACCTTGGGGGGACTAGTCTCCTACAATGAGCAGTTCTTC
TRBD2 few TRBJ2-3 TRBV12-3/TRBV12-4 CASSFRRGATDTQYF TGTGCCAGCAGTTTTCGGCGGGGGGCCACAGATACGCAGTATTTT
TRBD2 few TRBJ2-2 TRBV9 CASSVVGTIEITGELFF TGTGCCAGCAGCGTAGTGGGGACTATCGAGATCACCGGGGAGCTGTTTTTT
TRBD2 NA TRBJ2-1 TRBV3-1 CASSRLLAGGADEQFF TGTGCCAGCAGCCGGCTCCTAGCGGGAGGCGCAGATGAGCAGTTCTTC